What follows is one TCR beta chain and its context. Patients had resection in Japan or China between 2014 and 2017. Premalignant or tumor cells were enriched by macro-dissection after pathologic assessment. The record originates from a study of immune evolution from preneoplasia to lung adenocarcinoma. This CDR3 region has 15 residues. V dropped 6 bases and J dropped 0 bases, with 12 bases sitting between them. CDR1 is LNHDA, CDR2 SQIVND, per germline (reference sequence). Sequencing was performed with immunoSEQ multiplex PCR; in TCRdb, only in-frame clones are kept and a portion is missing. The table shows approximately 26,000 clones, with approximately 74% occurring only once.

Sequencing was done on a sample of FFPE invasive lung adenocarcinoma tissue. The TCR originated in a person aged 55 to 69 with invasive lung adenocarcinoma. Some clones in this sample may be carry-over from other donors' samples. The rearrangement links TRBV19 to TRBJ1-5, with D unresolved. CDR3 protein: CASRRAFPSNQPQHF. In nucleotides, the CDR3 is TGTGCCAGTAGACGGGCCTTCCCTAGCAATCAGCCCCAGCATTTT.